This record concerns one TCR beta chain sequence. Its antigen remains undetermined. No much larger clonotype is one base removed from it; base qualities were not supplied. The data belong to a study of PD-1 blockade in classical Hodgkin lymphoma (dated by TCRdb to 2020 to 2021). For the study in its entirety: Nivolumab dosing was 3 mg/kg intravenously every 2 weeks, continuing until either disease progression or unacceptable toxicity. The study used CyTOF and TCR beta sequencing to define a peripheral blood immune signature of response to PD-1 blockade in classical Hodgkin lymphoma. Broader findings and caveats from the paper: Baseline TCR diversity was reported as lower in newly diagnosed patients than in healthy donors, and lower still in relapsed/refractory patients. Lower diversity was seen in patients whose nivolumab began less than 1 year after ASCT, and these patients were left out of later analyses so that immune reconstitution would not confound the results. The study was limited to a single clinical trial cohort, and causes of repertoire differences, possibly disease activity or prior therapy, remained undefined. Trial patients with a complete response had baseline diversity similar to that of newly diagnosed patients, while partial responders and progressors had significantly lower diversity. CD4+ but not CD8+ TCR diversity rose significantly by C4D1 (p=0.0027 vs p=0.16), most apparent in complete responders (p=0.02).

Sample time point, as interpreted from the label and publication: cycle 1 day 1 (C1D1), immediately before nivolumab initiation. Every trial patient had relapsed following autologous stem cell transplantation, and prior brentuximab vedotin exposure was what differed among cohorts A, B and C. The trial cohort was composed of 56 patients with relapsed/refractory classical Hodgkin lymphoma, for whom complete response, partial response or progressive disease was recorded as best overall response. In the multi-cohort phase II CheckMate 205 trial, trial patients received single-agent nivolumab. Best overall response was determined by an independent review committee according to the 2007 International Working Group response criteria. Trial PBMCs were obtained immediately prior to nivolumab initiation (C1D1) and on therapy at cycle 2 day 1 and cycle 4 day 1. Peripheral blood was collected in 8 mL Vacutainer Cell Preparation Tubes, from which PBMCs were isolated by centrifugation and then cryopreserved.

The Qiagen DNeasy kit was used to extract genomic DNA from unsorted PBMCs and from the negatively selected CD4+ and CD8+ fractions. TCR beta CDR3 regions were subjected to amplification by immunoSEQ multiplex PCR with primers that anneal to V and J segments. A synthetic immune receptor repertoire was used to minimize amplification bias, and remaining bias was computationally removed after sequencing. On the study's bioinformatics: Custom Python scripts were used to quantify repertoire diversity as the Shannon entropy index. The unsorted, CD4+ and CD8+ repertoires were each analyzed separately, with the exception of combined analyses, where CD4+ and CD8+ sequences were merged in silico. Clonal expansion was defined as at least a 2-fold frequency increase after treatment relative to C1D1, with a pseudocount of 0.5 for undetected baseline clones. Clones with 0 or 1 copy at C1D1 were defined as singleton clones, while clones with 2 or more copies were defined as non-singleton clones. By matching protein sequences in sorted samples from the same patient, clones expanded in unsorted samples were annotated as CD4+, CD8+ or unknown. Wilcoxon tests were applied to paired samples to test diversity changes from C1D1 to C4D1. The source is immuneACCESS, and TCRdb retained only in-frame sequences with V and J called. Part of the clones is not carried over; for the studies checked, unresolved V genes explain less than half of this, and the remainder is unexplained. The V and J calls and clone size were taken over from that table, and D and trimming were inferred from the DNA. For this sample the table gives 95,000 or so clones, of which 80% to 85% were detected only once. The ten largest clones take up 12% of the sample.

From cysteine to phenylalanine, the CDR3 is 16 amino acids long. Only the CDR3 portion is preserved as DNA: 48 bases, with reading frame beginning at the first base. This receptor chain uses TRBV21-1 and TRBJ2-1; the D call in the table, TRBD1, was not verified against the DNA. TRBV21-1 is annotated as a pseudogene. The sequenced sample was peripheral blood mononuclear cells (PBMCs), obtained at baseline. The origin of this receptor is a human donor with classical Hodgkin lymphoma. The DNA sequence follows: TGTGCCAGCACCCAAGGGGGGACAGGGGGCTACAATGAGCAGTTCTTC. It codes for CASTQGGTGGYNEQFF.